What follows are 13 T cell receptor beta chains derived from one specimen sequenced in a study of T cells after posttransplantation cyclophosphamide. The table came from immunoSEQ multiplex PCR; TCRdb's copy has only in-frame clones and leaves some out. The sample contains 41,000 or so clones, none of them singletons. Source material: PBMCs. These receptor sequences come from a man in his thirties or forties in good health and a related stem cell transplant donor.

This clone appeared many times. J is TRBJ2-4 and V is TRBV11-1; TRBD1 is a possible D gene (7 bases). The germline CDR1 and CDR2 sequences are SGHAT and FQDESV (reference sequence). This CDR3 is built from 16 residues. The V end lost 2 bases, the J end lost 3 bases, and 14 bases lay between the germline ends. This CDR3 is CASSLRAGGNKNIQYF. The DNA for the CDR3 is TGTGCCAGCAGCTTACGGGCAGGGGGGAACAAAAACATTCAGTACTTC.

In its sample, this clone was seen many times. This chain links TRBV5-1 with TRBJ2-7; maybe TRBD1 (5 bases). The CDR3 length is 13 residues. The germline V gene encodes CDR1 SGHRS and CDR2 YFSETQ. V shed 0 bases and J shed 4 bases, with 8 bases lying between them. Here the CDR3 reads CASSLGGGYEQYF. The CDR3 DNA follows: TGCGCCAGCAGCTTGGGGGGCGGTTACGAGCAGTACTTC.

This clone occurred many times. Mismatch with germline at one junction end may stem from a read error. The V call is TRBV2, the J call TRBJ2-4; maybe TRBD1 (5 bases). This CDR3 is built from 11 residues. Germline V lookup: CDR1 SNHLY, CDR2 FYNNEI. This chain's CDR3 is CASSQAVGGNF. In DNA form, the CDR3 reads TGTGCCAGCTCACAGGCAGTGGGTGGGAACTTC.

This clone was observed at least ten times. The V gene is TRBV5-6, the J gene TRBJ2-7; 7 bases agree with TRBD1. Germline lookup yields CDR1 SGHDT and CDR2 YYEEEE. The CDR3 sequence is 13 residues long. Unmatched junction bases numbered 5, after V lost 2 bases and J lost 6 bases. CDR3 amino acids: CASSLQGLGEQYF. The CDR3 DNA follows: TGTGCCAGCAGCTTACAGGGGTTAGGCGAGCAGTACTTC. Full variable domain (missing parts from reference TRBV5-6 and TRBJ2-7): DAGVTQSPTHLIKTRGQQVTLRCSPKSGHDTVSWYQQALGQGPQFIFQYYEEEERQRGNFPDRFSGHQFPNYSSELNVNALLLGDSALYLCASSLQGLGEQYFGPGTRLTVT.

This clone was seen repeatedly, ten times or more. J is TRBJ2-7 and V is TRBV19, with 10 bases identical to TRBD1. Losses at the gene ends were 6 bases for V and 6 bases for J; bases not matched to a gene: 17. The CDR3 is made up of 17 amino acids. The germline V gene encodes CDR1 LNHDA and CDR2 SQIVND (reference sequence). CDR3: CASRMSGTGAQGFEQYF. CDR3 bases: TGTGCCAGTAGGATGAGTGGGACAGGGGCTCAAGGATTCGAGCAGTACTTC.

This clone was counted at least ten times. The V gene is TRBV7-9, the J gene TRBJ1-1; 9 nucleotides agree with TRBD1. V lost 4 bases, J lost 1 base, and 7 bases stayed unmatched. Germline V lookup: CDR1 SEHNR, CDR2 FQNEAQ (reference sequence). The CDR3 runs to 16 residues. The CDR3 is CASSSGQGHGNTEAFF. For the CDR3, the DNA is TGTGCCAGCAGCTCGGGACAGGGACACGGGAACACTGAAGCTTTCTTT.

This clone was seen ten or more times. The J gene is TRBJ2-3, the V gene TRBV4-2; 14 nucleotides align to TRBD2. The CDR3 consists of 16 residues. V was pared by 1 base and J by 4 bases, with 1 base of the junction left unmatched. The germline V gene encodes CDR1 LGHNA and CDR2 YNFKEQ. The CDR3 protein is CASSQGLAGGPDTQYF. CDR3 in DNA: TGTGCCAGCAGCCAAGGACTAGCGGGGGGGCCAGATACGCAGTATTTT.

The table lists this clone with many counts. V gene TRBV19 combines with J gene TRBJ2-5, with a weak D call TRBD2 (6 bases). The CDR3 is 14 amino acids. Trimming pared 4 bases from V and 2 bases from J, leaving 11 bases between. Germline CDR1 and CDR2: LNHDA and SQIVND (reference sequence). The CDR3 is CASSTRGGQETQYF. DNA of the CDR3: TGTGCCAGTAGTACAAGGGGAGGTCAAGAGACCCAGTACTTC.

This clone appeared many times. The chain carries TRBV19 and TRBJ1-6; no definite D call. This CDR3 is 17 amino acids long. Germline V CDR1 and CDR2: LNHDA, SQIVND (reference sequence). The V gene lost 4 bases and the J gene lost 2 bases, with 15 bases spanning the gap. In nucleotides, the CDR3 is TGTGCCAGTAGTAAAGTAGGAACGGGTGCCTATAATTCACCCCTCCACTTT. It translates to CASSKVGTGAYNSPLHF. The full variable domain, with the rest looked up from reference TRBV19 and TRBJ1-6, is DGGITQSPKYLFRKEGQNVTLSCEQNLNHDAMYWYRQDPGQGLRLIYYSQIVNDFQKGDIAEGYSVSREKKESFPLTVTSAQKNPTAFYLCASSKVGTGAYNSPLHFGNGTRLTVT.

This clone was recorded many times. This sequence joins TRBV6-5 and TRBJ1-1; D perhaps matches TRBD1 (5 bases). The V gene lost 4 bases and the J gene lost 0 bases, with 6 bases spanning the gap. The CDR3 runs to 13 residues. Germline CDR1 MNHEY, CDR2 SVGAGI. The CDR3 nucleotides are TGTGCCAGCAGTTTACAGGTGAACACTGAAGCTTTCTTT. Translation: CASSLQVNTEAFF.

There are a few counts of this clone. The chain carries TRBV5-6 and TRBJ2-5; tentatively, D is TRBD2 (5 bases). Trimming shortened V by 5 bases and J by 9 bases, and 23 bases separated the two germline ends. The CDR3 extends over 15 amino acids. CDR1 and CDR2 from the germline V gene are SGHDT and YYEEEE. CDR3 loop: CASRGSSGSLGAQYF. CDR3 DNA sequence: TGTGCCAGCAGGGGAAGCTCCGGTTCGCTCGGGGCCCAGTACTTC.

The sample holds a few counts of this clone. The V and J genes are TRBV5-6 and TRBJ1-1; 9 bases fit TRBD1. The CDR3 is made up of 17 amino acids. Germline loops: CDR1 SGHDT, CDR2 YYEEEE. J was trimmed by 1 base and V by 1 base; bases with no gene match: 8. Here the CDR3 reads CASSLRVGTGQNTEAFF. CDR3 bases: TGTGCCAGCAGCTTGCGAGTGGGGACAGGGCAGAACACTGAAGCTTTCTTT.

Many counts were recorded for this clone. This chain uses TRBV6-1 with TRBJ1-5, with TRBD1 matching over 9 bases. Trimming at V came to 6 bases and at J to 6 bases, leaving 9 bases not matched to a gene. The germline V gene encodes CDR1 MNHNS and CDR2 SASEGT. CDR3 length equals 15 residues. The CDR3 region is CASRPGTGGVQPQHF. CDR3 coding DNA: TGTGCCAGCAGACCTGGAACAGGGGGCGTTCAGCCCCAGCATTTT.